This T cell receptor beta chain was captured in a study of blood T cell repertoires in COVID-19. Study at large: The cDNA or gDNA used as material had been derived from T cells, B-cell-depleted T cells, or PBMCs.

Seattle patients were enrolled while actively infected and followed longitudinally. The authors' processing: Reference gene primer amplification yielded estimated nucleated cell counts. The data were produced by immunoSEQ multiplex PCR, yet TCRdb's version contains in-frame clones alone and is incomplete. That table gives V, J and clone size, and the DNA gave D and trimming. The repertoire consists of about 280,000 clones, with approximately 86% occurring once and the leading ten covering around 12%. Per the germline V gene, CDR1 is LNHDA and CDR2 is SQIVND (reference sequence). The CDR3 runs 12 residues. J lost 4 bases, V lost 9 bases, and 4 bases had no gene match.

The sequencing input was peripheral blood. This TCR derives from a woman in her 70s with COVID-19, enrolled during active disease. This chain connects TRBV19 to TRBJ2-7; 9 bases match TRBD1. The DNA of the CDR3 is TGTGCCAGCCAGGGACAGGGTTACGAGCAGTACTTC. This codes for CASQGQGYEQYF.